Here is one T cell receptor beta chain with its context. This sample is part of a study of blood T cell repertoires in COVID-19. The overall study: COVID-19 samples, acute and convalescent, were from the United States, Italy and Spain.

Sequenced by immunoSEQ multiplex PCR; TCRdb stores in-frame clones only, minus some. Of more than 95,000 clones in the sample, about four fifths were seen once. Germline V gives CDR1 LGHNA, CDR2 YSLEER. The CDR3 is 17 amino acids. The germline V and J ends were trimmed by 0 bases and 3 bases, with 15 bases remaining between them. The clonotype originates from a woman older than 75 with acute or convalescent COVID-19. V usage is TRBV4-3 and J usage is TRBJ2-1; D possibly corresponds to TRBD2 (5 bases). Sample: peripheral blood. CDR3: CASSQEGMTKLYNEQFF. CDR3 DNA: TGCGCCAGCAGCCAAGAGGGCATGACTAAACTCTACAATGAGCAGTTCTTC.